This TCR beta chain derives from a study of neurological immune-mediated disorders. The cDNA came from 5'RACE, which used 10-nucleotide random UMIs. TCRdb called the 5' RACE reads again in MiXCR, with one record for every CDR3 protein. The sample contains approximately 68,000 distinct CDR3 sequences, 4.8% of which appear only once. Germline V gives CDR1 SGHVS, CDR2 FQNEAQ. The CDR3 spans 13 residues. V was clipped by 5 bases and J by 4 bases; unmatched bases: 3. Regarding this clonotype: Its antigen is currently unknown.

Overall study findings and caveats: Clinical features showed no association with the multiple sclerosis repertoire cluster, and MRI features showed none either. Repertoires from 18 of 34 multiple sclerosis patients grouped phylogenetically into a related-CDR3 cluster, suggesting a possible signature.

The specimen sequenced was PBMCs. This sequence originates from a woman in her 70s with multiple sclerosis. The chain is built from TRBV7-8 and TRBJ2-5; 8 nucleotides agree with TRBD1. This CDR3 reads CASSATGGETQYF. In nucleotides, the CDR3 is TGTGCCAGCAGCGCCACAGGGGGAGAGACCCAGTACTTC.